This TCR beta chain was captured by sequencing in a study of early T cells in non-severe SARS-CoV-2 infection. Study background: The sequenced material was bulk RNA from unsorted whole blood, and its chains were unpaired.

The V gene's germline CDR1 is LGHNA and CDR2 YNFKEQ. There are 17 residues in the CDR3. Trimming took 4 bases from V and 0 from J, leaving 16 bases between them. MiXCR, run by TCRdb on the 5' RACE reads, gives a single entry per CDR3 protein. Of some 50,000 distinct CDR3 sequences in the sample, 9.3% are singletons; the top ten hold 20%. The V call is TRBV4-2, the J call TRBJ2-1, with unresolved D. The receptor was isolated from an adult who was a healthcare worker with PCR-confirmed SARS-CoV-2 infection or an uninfected control (not recorded which). The sequencing sample was made of whole blood. Here the CDR3 reads CASSLRASSSSYNEQFF. DNA of the CDR3: TGTGCCAGCAGCCTTCGGGCCTCCTCCAGCTCCTACAATGAGCAGTTCTTC.